The 31 T cell receptor beta chains listed next were all sequenced from one sample in a study of siplizumab effects on memory and regulatory T cells. Assay: immunoSEQ multiplex PCR; the TCRdb copy retains only in-frame clones and omits some. The repertoire holds roughly 97,000 clones, with over 90% as singletons. Sequencing was done on a sample of Tregs sorted from blood. These TCRs come from a human donor in good health.

CDR3 residues: CASSKPFDEQYF. CDR3 DNA: TGTGCCAGCAGCAAGCCCTTCGATGAGCAGTACTTC. The chain is built from TRBV21-1 and TRBJ2-7. TRBV21-1 is designated a pseudogene. The CDR3 is 12 residues long.

This chain uses TRBV6-5 with TRBJ1-1; the D is unclear. Per the germline V gene, CDR1 is MNHEY and CDR2 is SVGAGI. V was pared by 7 bases and J by 0 bases, with 6 bases between. This CDR3 comprises 12 residues. The CDR3 DNA is TGTGCCAGCATGCTCATGAACACTGAAGCTTTCTTT. Its translation: CASMLMNTEAFF.

The rearrangement joins TRBV4-3 to TRBJ1-2; possibly TRBD1 for D (5 bases). This CDR3 comprises 15 residues. Trimming removed 2 bases at V and 2 bases at J, with 12 bases between. CDR1 and CDR2 from the germline V gene are LGHNA and YSLEER. The CDR3 spells CASSQNGGANYGYTF. The CDR3 nucleotides read TGCGCCAGCAGCCAAAATGGAGGGGCGAACTATGGCTACACCTTC.

The chain joins TRBV4-1 to TRBJ1-2; 8 bases line up with TRBD1. This CDR3 is 16 amino acids long. Unmatched junction bases numbered 9, after V lost 2 bases and J lost 4 bases. Per germline, CDR1 MGHRA and CDR2 YSYEKL. The chain's CDR3 is CASSQRQGAVGYGYTF. As DNA, the CDR3 is TGCGCCAGCAGCCAACGGCAGGGGGCAGTAGGCTATGGCTACACCTTC.

The rearrangement joins TRBV11-2 to TRBJ1-3; a possible D gene is TRBD1 (5 bases). CDR3 length equals 16 residues. V was shortened by 4 bases and J by 2 bases, with 15 bases between the two germline ends. Germline V CDR1 and CDR2: SGHAT, FQNNGV. The CDR3 protein is CASSSATGLTGNTIYF. CDR3 DNA: TGTGCCAGCAGCTCAGCAACAGGTTTGACTGGAAACACCATATATTTT.

The V gene is TRBV10-1, the J gene TRBJ2-7; 13 bases align to TRBD2. CDR1 and CDR2 (germline): WNHNN, SYGVQD (reference sequence). V was pared by 7 bases and J by 3 bases, with 15 bases of the junction left unmatched. This CDR3 has 18 amino acids. The CDR3 DNA reads as TGCGCCAGCATCGCATTCACCGGGACTAGCGGGAAAGTCTACGAGCAGTACTTC. It is translated as CASIAFTGTSGKVYEQYF.

The chain couples TRBV10-3 to TRBJ1-4, with 7 bases identical to TRBD1. The J segment lost 6 bases and the V segment lost 10 bases, leaving 8 bases of the junction unmatched. Germline V lookup: CDR1 ENHRY, CDR2 SYGVKD. The CDR3 has 13 amino acids. The CDR3 coding sequence is TGTGCCACCAAAGACAGGGACCATGAAAAACTGTTTTTT. Its translation is CATKDRDHEKLFF.

This clone has just a few counts. The gene calls are TRBV5-1 and TRBJ2-7; 8 positions match TRBD1. The CDR3 is 14 amino acids. The germline gives CDR1 SGHRS, CDR2 YFSETQ. The J segment lost 3 bases and the V segment lost 0 bases, leaving 2 bases of the junction unmatched. The CDR3 spells CASSLAGGRYEQYF. In DNA form, the CDR3 reads TGCGCCAGCAGCTTGGCAGGGGGCCGCTACGAGCAGTACTTC.

This chain links TRBV18 with TRBJ1-1; D unresolved. The germline V gene encodes CDR1 KGHSH and CDR2 LQKENI. V shed 3 bases and J shed 1 base, with 9 bases lying between them. The CDR3 spans 14 residues. CDR3 region: CASSPREANTEAFF. CDR3 bases: TGTGCCAGCTCACCCCGGGAGGCGAACACTGAAGCTTTCTTT.

The V call is TRBV5-5, the J call TRBJ2-3, with D possibly TRBD1 on 6 matching bases. V gave up 4 bases and J gave up 2 bases, with 11 bases separating them. Germline assignment: CDR1 SGHKS and CDR2 YYEKEE (reference sequence). The CDR3 is 14 residues long. In DNA, the CDR3 is TGTGCCAGCAGCACCGACAGGACCACAGATACGCAGTATTTT. Amino acid sequence: CASSTDRTTDTQYF. Combining the CDR3 with reference TRBV5-5 and TRBJ2-3 gives the whole variable domain DAGVTQSPTHLIKTRGQQVTLRCSPISGHKSVSWYQQVLGQGPQFIFQYYEKEERGRGNFPDRFSARQFPNYSSELNVNALLLGDSALYLCASSTDRTTDTQYFGPGTRLTVL.

The chain employs TRBV15 and TRBJ2-1, with D tentatively TRBD1 (5 bases). Germline V CDR1 and CDR2: LNHNV, YYDKDF (reference sequence). Trimming cost V 3 bases and J 3 bases, with 12 bases left between them. The CDR3 runs 15 residues. The CDR3 region is CATSSPGIIYNEQFF. The CDR3 coding sequence is TGTGCCACCAGCAGTCCAGGGATAATCTACAATGAGCAGTTCTTC. Variable domain in full (rest from reference TRBV15 and TRBJ2-1): DAMVIQNPRYQVTQFGKPVTLSCSQTLNHNVMYWYQQKSSQAPKLLFHYYDKDFNNEADTPDNFQSRRPNTSFCFLDIRSPGLGDTAMYLCATSSPGIIYNEQFFGPGTRLTVL.

The gene calls are TRBV6-5 and TRBJ2-6; no clear D. The CDR3 is 14 residues long. Trimming took 8 bases from V and 0 from J, leaving 8 bases between them. Germline lookup yields CDR1 MNHEY and CDR2 SVGAGI. The CDR3 bases are TGTGCCAGCTCTGCGGCCTCTGGGGCCAACGTCCTGACTTTC. This encodes CASSAASGANVLTF.

The chain employs TRBV4-1 and TRBJ1-6; D gene uncertain. V was clipped by 3 bases and J by 8 bases, with 26 bases between them. Germline loops: CDR1 MGHRA, CDR2 YSYEKL. This CDR3 is 19 amino acids long. In nucleotides, the CDR3 is TGCGCCAGCAGCCATTTCACCCCGGGAAGGGAAAGGTGGGATTCACCCCTCCACTTT. Protein product: CASSHFTPGRERWDSPLHF.

The rearrangement joins TRBV7-2 to TRBJ2-4; D possibly corresponds to TRBD2 (5 bases). Germline V gives CDR1 SGHTA, CDR2 FQGNSA. The CDR3 loop spans 19 amino acids. V shed 1 base and J shed 0 bases, with 19 bases lying between them. CDR3 in DNA: TGTGCCAGCAGCTTAGAGGTCTTGGCGGGCCGCCTAGCCAAAAACATTCAGTACTTC. Translating gives CASSLEVLAGRLAKNIQYF.

The chain uses TRBV6-5 and TRBJ2-5; 7 nucleotides agree with TRBD1. TRBJ2-7 matches the DNA end more closely, so the J call is doubtful. The CDR3 runs to 13 residues. Germline V gives CDR1 MNHEY, CDR2 SVGAGI. CDR3 bases: TGTGCCAGCAAGAACAGGGGAGCCTACGAGCAGTACTTC. Protein: CASKNRGAYEQYF.

The chain recombines TRBV7-3 with TRBJ2-1; TRBD2 agrees at 7 bases. Germline CDR1 reads SGHTA; CDR2 reads FQGTGA. The CDR3 covers 14 residues. Trimming at V came to 2 bases and at J to 7 bases, leaving 5 bases not matched to a gene. Here the CDR3 reads CASSLGGSRNEQFF. The CDR3 DNA reads TGTGCCAGCAGCTTAGGCGGGAGTAGGAATGAGCAGTTCTTC.

J is TRBJ2-5 and V is TRBV7-3, with D perhaps matching TRBD1 (6 bases). The germline CDR1 and CDR2 sequences are SGHTA and FQGTGA. V was pared by 0 bases and J by 5 bases, with 10 bases between. CDR3 length: 14 amino acids. CDR3 protein: CASSLTGGVETQYF. The DNA for the CDR3 is TGTGCCAGCAGCTTAACAGGGGGAGTGGAGACCCAGTACTTC.

This chain connects TRBV5-1 to TRBJ2-7; perhaps D is TRBD1 or TRBD2 (5 bases each). The CDR3 runs to 15 residues. From germline, CDR1 is SGHRS and CDR2 YFSETQ. V lost 5 bases and J lost 5, with 20 bases in between. The CDR3, as DNA: TGCGCCAGCAGTGAGGGGCCTAACCTACAGGACGAGCAGTACTTC. Protein product: CASSEGPNLQDEQYF.

The chain employs TRBV20-1 and TRBJ2-7; no clear D. The CDR3 sequence is 11 residues long. Germline V gene sequence: CDR1 DFQATT, CDR2 SNEGSKA (reference sequence). V gave up 5 bases and J gave up 3 bases, with 8 bases separating them. CDR3 in amino acids: CSADDIYEQYF. The CDR3 DNA reads TGCAGTGCTGACGACATCTACGAGCAGTACTTC.

This chain joins TRBV6-6 and TRBJ1-2; D not certain. V lost 3 bases and J 0 bases, leaving 8 bases between the germline ends. The CDR3 totals 14 residues. Germline values: CDR1 MNHNY, CDR2 SVGAGI (reference sequence). CDR3 nucleotide sequence: TGTGCCAGCAGTTATGTGGCCCCTAACTATGGCTACACCTTC. Translated, it gives CASSYVAPNYGYTF.

This clone occurred once. This chain links TRBV5-6 with TRBJ2-2; D ambiguous. Germline V lookup: CDR1 SGHDT, CDR2 YYEEEE. V lost 5 bases, J lost 1 base, and 15 bases lay in between. The CDR3 consists of 16 residues. The CDR3 region is CASRPRAALNTGELFF. The DNA for the CDR3 is TGTGCCAGCAGACCCAGAGCCGCCCTGAACACCGGGGAGCTGTTTTTT.

On this clone itself: Germline is not matched at one junction end, which may reflect a read error. The gene calls are TRBV28 and TRBJ1-1; 8 bases align to TRBD1. CDR3 length: 15 amino acids. Germline V gene data show CDR1 as MDHEN and CDR2 as SYDVKM. This CDR3 reads CASSKSGGVGRTPYF. As DNA, the CDR3 is TGTGCCAGCAGTAAATCAGGGGGCGTCGGGAGAACACCCTATTTT.

This clone was recorded a few times. The rearrangement joins TRBV5-4 to TRBJ2-5, with D possibly being TRBD1 (5 bases). Germline loops: CDR1 SGHNT, CDR2 YYREEE (reference sequence). The V and J ends lost 0 bases and 2 bases respectively, with 8 bases between them. The CDR3 sequence is 14 residues long. CDR3 sequence: CASSLDRQQETQYF. The CDR3 DNA sequence: TGTGCCAGCAGCTTGGACAGACAGCAAGAGACCCAGTACTTC.

The genes are TRBV7-3 and TRBJ2-5, with D tentatively TRBD2 (5 bases). V gave up 5 bases and J gave up 1 base, with 8 bases separating them. The V gene's germline CDR1 is SGHTA and CDR2 FQGTGA. This CDR3 is built from 13 residues. The CDR3 nucleotides read TGTGCCAGCAGCCGGAGCGGCCAAGAGACCCAGTACTTC. This translates into CASSRSGQETQYF. The entire variable domain, with the rest obtained from reference TRBV7-3 and TRBJ2-5, is as follows: GAGVSQTPSNKVTEKGKYVELRCDPISGHTALYWYRQSLGQGPEFLIYFQGTGAADDSGLPNDRFFAVRPEGSVSTLKIQRTERGDSAVYLCASSRSGQETQYFGPGTRLLVL.

The V and J genes are TRBV6-5 and TRBJ1-5, with no clear D. The CDR3 extends over 14 amino acids. Trimming cost V 2 bases and J 3 bases, with 8 bases left between them. The germline gives CDR1 MNHEY, CDR2 SVGAGI. For the CDR3, the DNA is TGTGCCAGCAGTTACACCCACTACAATCAGCCCCAGCATTTT. Residues: CASSYTHYNQPQHF.

This clone was seen a handful of times. The rearrangement uses TRBV7-8 and TRBJ1-3; no reliable D call. The CDR3 totals 15 residues. Trimming shortened V by 5 bases and J by 0 bases, and 11 bases separated the two germline ends. Germline lookup yields CDR1 SGHVS and CDR2 FQNEAQ. CDR3 DNA sequence: TGTGCCAGCAGCCTTAGTGCAAACTCTGGAAACACCATATATTTT. This translates into CASSLSANSGNTIYF.

Regarding this clone: One end of the junction fails to match germline, which may point to a read error. The chain is built from TRBV4-1 and TRBJ2-1, with D tentatively TRBD1 or TRBD2 (5 bases each). Germline V gives CDR1 MGHRA, CDR2 YSYEKL. The CDR3 spans 15 residues. The CDR3 nucleotides read TGCGCCAGCAGCGAAGAGGGTCTGTGGGGCGATGAGCAGTTCTTC. This gives the protein CASSEEGLWGDEQFF.

This chain uses TRBV27 with TRBJ1-5, with unresolved D. Germline CDR1 and CDR2: MNHEY and SMNVEV (reference sequence). The CDR3 extends over 15 amino acids. V was clipped by 5 bases and J by 2 bases, with 13 bases between them. CDR3 sequence reads: CASSPIGEGNQPQHF. The CDR3 DNA is TGTGCCAGCAGTCCGATCGGAGAGGGCAATCAGCCCCAGCATTTT.

The V gene is TRBV2, the J gene TRBJ2-7; tentative D call: TRBD1 (5 bases). Germline CDR1 SNHLY, CDR2 FYNNEI. The CDR3 has 14 amino acids. V lost 1 base, J lost 9 bases, and 16 bases lay in between. CDR3 sequence reads: CASSEGRVGTPQYF. CDR3 bases: TGTGCCAGCAGTGAAGGCAGGGTGGGTACGCCGCAGTACTTC.

The V gene is TRBV19, the J gene TRBJ2-1, with D unresolved. V was cut by 5 bases and J by 2 bases, with 13 bases left in between. This CDR3 comprises 15 residues. Germline V gives CDR1 LNHDA, CDR2 SQIVND (reference sequence). The CDR3 bases are TGTGCCAGTAGTCCCAAGGGCTTCCCCTACAATGAGCAGTTCTTC. Translating it yields CASSPKGFPYNEQFF.

The V and J genes are TRBV5-6 and TRBJ1-2, with 8 bases that match TRBD1. Germline CDR1 SGHDT, CDR2 YYEEEE. Trimming removed 1 base from V and 4 bases from J; junction bases left unmatched: 9. The CDR3 has 16 amino acids. The CDR3 here is CASSLRGPQGGYGYTF. The CDR3 DNA follows: TGTGCCAGCAGCTTGAGGGGACCACAGGGGGGCTATGGCTACACCTTC.